The following is a TCR beta chain sequence with its context. The junction does not match germline at one end; this may be a read error. This entry belongs to a study of T cell repertoires in aging, cancer and after chemotherapy. A mixed TRB-A/B primer pool amplified rearranged TRB by multiplex touch-down PCR. TCRdb processed the multiplex PCR reads anew with MiXCR; each CDR3 protein has one entry. The sample has approximately 9,300 distinct CDR3 sequences; around 44% are singletons. Peripheral blood genomic DNA, not sorted cells or RNA, was the template. Sequenced sample: blood. This sequence was found in a human donor in good health.

CDR3 residues: CAWSVVGGKTIYF. The CDR3 bases are TGTGCCTGGAGTGTAGTCGGGGGAAAAACCATATATTTT. The J gene is TRBJ1-3, the V gene TRBV30; TRBD1 might be the D (5 bases). Germline V gene lookup returns CDR1 GTSNPN and CDR2 SVGIG (reference sequence). The CDR3 has 13 amino acids.